This T cell receptor (beta chain) was observed in a study of blood T cells in healthy people across ages. With V trimmed by 6 bases and J by 1 base, 9 bases remained unmatched. This CDR3 is built from 15 residues. Per germline, CDR1 MDHEN and CDR2 SYDVKM. A J-beta primer mix and a sample-barcoded 5' primer were used in a second PCR of roughly 6 to 12 cycles. TCRdb reprocessed the 5' RACE reads with MiXCR, giving one entry per CDR3 protein. The sample has 500,000 to 700,000 distinct CDR3 sequences, under 30% seen once. The study's findings and limits: TCR beta diversity tracked closely with naive T cell percentage. TCR beta diversity, measured per million T cells, fell in a roughly linear way with age. Estimates of total diversity, which came from one million sequenced T cells, were considered to be underestimates.

Concerning this clonotype itself: Antigen: not known.

The V gene is TRBV28, the J gene TRBJ2-7; 7 bases match TRBD1. The specimen was blood. This clonotype originated in an elderly woman in good health. The CDR3, as DNA: TGTGCCAGCAGCCTCAAACAGGGGAGTTCCTACGAGCAGTACTTC. Encoded protein: CASSLKQGSSYEQYF.